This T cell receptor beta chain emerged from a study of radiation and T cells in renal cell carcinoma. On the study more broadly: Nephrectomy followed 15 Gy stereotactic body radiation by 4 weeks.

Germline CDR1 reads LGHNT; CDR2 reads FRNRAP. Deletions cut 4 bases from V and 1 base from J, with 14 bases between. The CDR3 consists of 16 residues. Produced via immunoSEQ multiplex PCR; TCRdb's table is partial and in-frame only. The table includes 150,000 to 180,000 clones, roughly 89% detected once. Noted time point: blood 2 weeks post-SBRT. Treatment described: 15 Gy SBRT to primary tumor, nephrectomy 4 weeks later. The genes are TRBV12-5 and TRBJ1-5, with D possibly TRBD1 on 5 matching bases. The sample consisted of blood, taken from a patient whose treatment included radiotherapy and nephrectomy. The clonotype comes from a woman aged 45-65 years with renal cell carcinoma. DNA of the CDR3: TGTGCTAGTGGTTACTCCAGGGATGGGAGCAATCAGCCCCAGCATTTT. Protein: CASGYSRDGSNQPQHF.